The rows below give T cell receptor beta chains drawn from one sample of a study of long-term antiretroviral therapy in people with HIV. Clones were read by immunoSEQ multiplex PCR, and TCRdb kept only the in-frame ones, dropping some. The table shows 30,000 to 40,000 clones, with roughly four fifths occurring only once. The sequences come from unsorted PBMCs, collected 0.6 years after starting antiretroviral therapy. Receptor source: a man aged 18 to 30 with HIV. Both conserved end residues are trimmed from each CDR3.

>TRBV6-1|12
ASSNPIGQDGYT
>TRBV7-9|12
ASSLIVGNNEQF
>TRBV9|13
ASSVAGTDSYEQY
>TRBV9|14
ASSGDLKGRNYGYT
>TRBV7-2|11
ASSFPPGETQY
>TRBV6-1|12
ASRNNIGGFGYT
>TRBV7-8|11
ASSAGSGNTIY
>TRBV6-5|11
ASSYSSMDTQY
>TRBV6-1|13
ASRRQGSGTDTQY
>TRBV9|16
ASSGPPPAGIMNTEAF